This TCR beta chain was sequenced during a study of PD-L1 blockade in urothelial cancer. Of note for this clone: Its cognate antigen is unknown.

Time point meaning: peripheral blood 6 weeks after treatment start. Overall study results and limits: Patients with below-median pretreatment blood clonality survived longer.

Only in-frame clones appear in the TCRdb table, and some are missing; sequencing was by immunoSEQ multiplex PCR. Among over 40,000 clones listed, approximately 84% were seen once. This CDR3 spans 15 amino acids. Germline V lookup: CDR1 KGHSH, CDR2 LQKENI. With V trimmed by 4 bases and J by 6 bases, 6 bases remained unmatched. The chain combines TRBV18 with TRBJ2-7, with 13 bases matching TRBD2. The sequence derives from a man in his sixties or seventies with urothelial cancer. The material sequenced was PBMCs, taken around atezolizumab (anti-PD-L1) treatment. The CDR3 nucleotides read TGTGCCAGCTCACTAGGACTAGCGGGAGTATTCGAGCAGTACTTC. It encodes CASSLGLAGVFEQYF.